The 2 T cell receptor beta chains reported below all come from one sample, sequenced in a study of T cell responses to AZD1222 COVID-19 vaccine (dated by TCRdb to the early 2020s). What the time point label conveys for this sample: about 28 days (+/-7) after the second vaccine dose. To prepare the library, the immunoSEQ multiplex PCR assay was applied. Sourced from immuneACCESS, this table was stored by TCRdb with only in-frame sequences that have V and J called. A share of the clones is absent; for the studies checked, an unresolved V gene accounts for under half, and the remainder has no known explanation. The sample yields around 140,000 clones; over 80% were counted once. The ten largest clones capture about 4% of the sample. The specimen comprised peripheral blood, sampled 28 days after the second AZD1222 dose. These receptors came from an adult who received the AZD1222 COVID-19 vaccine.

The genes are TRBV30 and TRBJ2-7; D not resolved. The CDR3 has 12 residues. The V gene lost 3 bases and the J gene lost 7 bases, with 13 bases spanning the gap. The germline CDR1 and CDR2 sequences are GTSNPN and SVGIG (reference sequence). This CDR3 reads CAWRGEVWEQYF. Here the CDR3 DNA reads TGTGCCTGGAGAGGAGAGGTGTGGGAGCAGTACTTC.

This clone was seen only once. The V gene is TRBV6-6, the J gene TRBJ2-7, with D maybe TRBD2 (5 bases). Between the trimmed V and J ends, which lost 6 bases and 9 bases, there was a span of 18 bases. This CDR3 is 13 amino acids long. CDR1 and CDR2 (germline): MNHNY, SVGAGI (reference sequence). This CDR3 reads CASSPPGNPWQYF. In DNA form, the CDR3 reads TGTGCCAGCAGCCCTCCCGGGAACCCATGGCAGTACTTC.